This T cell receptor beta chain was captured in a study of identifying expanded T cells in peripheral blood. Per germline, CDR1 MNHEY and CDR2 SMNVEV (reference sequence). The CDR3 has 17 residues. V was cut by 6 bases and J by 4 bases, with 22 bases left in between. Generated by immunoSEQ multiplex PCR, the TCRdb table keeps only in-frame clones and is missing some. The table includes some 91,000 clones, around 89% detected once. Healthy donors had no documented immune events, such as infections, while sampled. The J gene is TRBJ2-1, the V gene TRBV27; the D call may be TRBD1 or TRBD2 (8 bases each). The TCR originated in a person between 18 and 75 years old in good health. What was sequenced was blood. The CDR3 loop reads CASSTGTGLAGYNEQFF. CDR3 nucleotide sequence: TGTGCCAGCAGCACCGGGACAGGACTAGCAGGATACAATGAGCAGTTCTTC.